This T cell receptor beta chain was sequenced during a study of response to subunit inactivated influenza vaccine. This CDR3 region has 17 residues. V trimming: 4 bases; J trimming: 4 bases; junction bases outside the gene matches: 11. CDR1 is MNHEY, CDR2 SVGEGT, per germline. Study-wide points: It was suggested by the authors that few new T cells are recruited by each seasonal influenza vaccination.

Details on this clonotype: Its antigen is unidentified.

TCRdb reprocessed the RT-PCR reads via MiXCR and lists one record per CDR3 protein. The profile shows around 520,000 distinct CDR3 sequences, around 11% of them singletons. The source is a man aged 45 to 65 who received an inactivated influenza vaccine. The specimen was PBMCs from blood, collected on the day of vaccination. The genes are TRBV6-2 or TRBV6-3 and TRBJ2-5, with 11 nucleotides matching TRBD2. The CDR3 DNA sequence: TGTGCCAGCAGTTCCATAGCGGGAGGGTTTTTCGGAGAGACCCAGTACTTC. Its translation is CASSSIAGGFFGETQYF.